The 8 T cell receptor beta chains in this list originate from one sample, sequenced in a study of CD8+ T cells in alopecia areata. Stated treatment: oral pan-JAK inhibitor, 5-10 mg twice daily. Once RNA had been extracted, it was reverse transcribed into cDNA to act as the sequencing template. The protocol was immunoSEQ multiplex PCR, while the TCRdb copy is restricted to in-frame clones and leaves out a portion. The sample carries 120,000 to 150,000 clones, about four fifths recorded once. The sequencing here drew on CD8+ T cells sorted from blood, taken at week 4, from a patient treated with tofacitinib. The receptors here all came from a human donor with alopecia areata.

The CDR3 DNA is TGTGCCAGCAGCGGAGTGGTCACCGGGGAGCTGTTTTTT. Amino acids: CASSGVVTGELFF. The chain links TRBV9 to TRBJ2-2, with D unresolved. Germline CDR1 and CDR2: SGDLS and YYNGEE. The ends were cut back, 3 bases at V and 4 bases at J, with 7 bases in the middle. This CDR3 has 13 amino acids. The full variable domain, its missing parts supplied by reference TRBV9 and TRBJ2-2, is DSGVTQTPKHLITATGQRVTLRCSPRSGDLSVYWYQQSLDQGLQFLIQYYNGEERAKGNILERFSAQQFPDLHSELNLSSLELGDSALYFCASSGVVTGELFFGEGSRLTVL.

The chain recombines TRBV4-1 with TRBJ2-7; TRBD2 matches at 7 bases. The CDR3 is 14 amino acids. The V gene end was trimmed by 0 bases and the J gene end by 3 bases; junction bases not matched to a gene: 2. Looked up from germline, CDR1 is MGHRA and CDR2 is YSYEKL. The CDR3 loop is CASSQDGGNYEQYF. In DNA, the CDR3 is TGCGCCAGCAGCCAAGACGGGGGGAACTACGAGCAGTACTTC.

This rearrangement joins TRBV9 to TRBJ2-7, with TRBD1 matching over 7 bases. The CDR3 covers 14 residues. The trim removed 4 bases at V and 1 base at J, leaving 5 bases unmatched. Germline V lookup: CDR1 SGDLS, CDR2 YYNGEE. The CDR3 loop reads CASSPWDSSYEQYF. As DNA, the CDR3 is TGTGCCAGCAGCCCCTGGGACAGTTCCTACGAGCAGTACTTC.

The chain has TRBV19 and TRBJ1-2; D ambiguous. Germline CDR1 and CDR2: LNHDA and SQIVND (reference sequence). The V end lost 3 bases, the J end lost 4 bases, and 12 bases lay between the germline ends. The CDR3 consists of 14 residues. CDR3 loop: CASSINAVSYGYTF. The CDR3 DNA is TGTGCCAGTAGTATTAATGCAGTGAGCTATGGCTACACCTTC. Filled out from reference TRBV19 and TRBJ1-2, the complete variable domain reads DGGITQSPKYLFRKEGQNVTLSCEQNLNHDAMYWYRQDPGQGLRLIYYSQIVNDFQKGDIAEGYSVSREKKESFPLTVTSAQKNPTAFYLCASSINAVSYGYTFGSGTRLTVV.

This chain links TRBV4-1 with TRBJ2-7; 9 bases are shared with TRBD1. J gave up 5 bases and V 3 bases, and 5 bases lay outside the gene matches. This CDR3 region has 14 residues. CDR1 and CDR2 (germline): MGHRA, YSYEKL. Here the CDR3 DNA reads TGCGCCAGCAGCCAGACGACAGGGGGACACGAGCAGTACTTC. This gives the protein CASSQTTGGHEQYF.

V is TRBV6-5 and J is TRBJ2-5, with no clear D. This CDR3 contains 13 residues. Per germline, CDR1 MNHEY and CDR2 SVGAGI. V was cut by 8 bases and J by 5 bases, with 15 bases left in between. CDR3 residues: CASRANLMETQYF. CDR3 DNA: TGTGCCAGCCGGGCCAATCTGATGGAGACCCAGTACTTC.

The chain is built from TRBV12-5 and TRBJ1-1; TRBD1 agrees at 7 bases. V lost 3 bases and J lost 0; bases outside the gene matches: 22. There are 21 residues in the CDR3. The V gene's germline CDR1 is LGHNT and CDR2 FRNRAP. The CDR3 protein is CASGFRTHLTGAQGMNTEAFF. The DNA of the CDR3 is TGTGCTAGTGGTTTTCGTACCCACCTTACAGGGGCCCAGGGGATGAACACTGAAGCTTTCTTT.

The CDR3: CASSSLGQAPKNGAFF. For the CDR3, the DNA is TGTGCCAGCAGTTCCCTGGGACAGGCGCCGAAAAATGGGGCTTTCTTT. The V call is TRBV27, the J call TRBJ1-1; 8 bases are a match to TRBD1. Looked up from germline, CDR1 is MNHEY and CDR2 is SMNVEV (reference sequence). The CDR3 contains 16 residues. J was trimmed by 11 bases and V by 4 bases; bases with no gene match: 18.